This note documents a single T cell receptor beta chain sequence. Other DNA sequences of this sample code for an identical CDR3. Regarding treatment: oral pan-JAK inhibitor, 5-10 mg twice daily. CDR3 size: 15 residues. Germline-derived CDR1 and CDR2 are SGHDT and YYEEEE. V shed 0 bases and J shed 1 base, with 8 bases lying between them. The record originates from a study of CD8+ T cells in alopecia areata. RNA extraction was followed by reverse transcription into cDNA, which acted as the sequencing template. Sequencing used immunoSEQ multiplex PCR; TCRdb keeps in-frame clones, though not all of them. The data show about 140,000 clones, 82% seen once.

Source: CD8+ T cells sorted from blood, taken at week 4, from a patient treated with tofacitinib. The chain couples TRBV5-6 to TRBJ2-1; D may be TRBD1 (6 bases). The receptor was derived from a human donor with alopecia areata. CDR3 sequence: CASSLEQGSYNEQFF. In DNA, the CDR3 is TGTGCCAGCAGCTTGGAGCAGGGGTCCTACAATGAGCAGTTCTTC.